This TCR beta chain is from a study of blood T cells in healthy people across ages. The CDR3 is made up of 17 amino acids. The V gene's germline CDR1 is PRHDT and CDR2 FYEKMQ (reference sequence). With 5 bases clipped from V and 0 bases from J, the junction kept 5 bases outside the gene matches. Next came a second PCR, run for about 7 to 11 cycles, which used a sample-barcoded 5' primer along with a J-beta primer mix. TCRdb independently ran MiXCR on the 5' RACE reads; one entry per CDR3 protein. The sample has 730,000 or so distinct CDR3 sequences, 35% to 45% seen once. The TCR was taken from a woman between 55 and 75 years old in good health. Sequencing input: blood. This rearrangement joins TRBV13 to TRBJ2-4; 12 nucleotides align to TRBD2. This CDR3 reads CASSPTSGSVAKNIQYF. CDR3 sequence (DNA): TGTGCCAGCAGCCCGACTAGCGGGAGTGTAGCCAAAAACATTCAGTACTTC. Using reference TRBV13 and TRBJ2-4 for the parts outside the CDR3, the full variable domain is AAGVIQSPRHLIKEKRETATLKCYPIPRHDTVYWYQQGPGQDPQFLISFYEKMQSDKGSIPDRFSAQQFSDYHSELNMSSLELGDSALYFCASSPTSGSVAKNIQYFGAGTRLSVL.